The subject of this entry is one T cell receptor (beta chain). The entry originates in a study of technical replicates of blood from four donors. V dropped 5 bases and J dropped 3 bases, with 13 bases sitting between them. CDR3 length: 14 amino acids. Germline-derived CDR1 and CDR2 are MNHEY and SMNVEV (reference sequence). Assay used: immunoSEQ multiplex PCR; TCRdb lists only in-frame clones, some missing. The sample contains 70,000 to 85,000 clones, about 95% of which appear only once. The sequence was obtained from a human donor in good health. This chain links TRBV27 with TRBJ1-2; D call uncertain. The sequenced material came from T cells isolated from PBMCs. For the CDR3, the DNA is TGTGCCAGCAGTCCAGAGGGTTACCACTATGGCTACACCTTC. It encodes CASSPEGYHYGYTF.